Presented here are 13 T cell receptor beta chains from one specimen sequenced in a study of cytomegalovirus exposure and HLA in healthy donors. Some clones are missing from TCRdb's copy, which holds only in-frame ones; the method was immunoSEQ multiplex PCR. The sample has some 190,000 clones; approximately 85% are singletons. The sample comprised PBMCs. All receptors come from a woman younger than 35 in good health and CMV-seronegative.

The V gene is TRBV6-1, the J gene TRBJ1-6; unclear D gene. Trimming took 3 bases from V and 10 from J, leaving 10 bases between them. This CDR3 has 13 residues. Germline V CDR1 and CDR2: MNHNS, SASEGT. The CDR3 DNA is TGTGCCAGCAGTGAGACCCCGGAGTCACCCCTCCACTTT. Its translation: CASSETPESPLHF.

The chain has TRBV15 and TRBJ1-2; D is unclear. V lost 0 bases, J lost 6 bases, and 11 bases lay in between. The CDR3 totals 14 residues. CDR1 is LNHNV, CDR2 YYDKDF, per germline (reference sequence). CDR3 region: CATSRDGGLNGYTF. In DNA, the CDR3 is TGTGCCACCAGCAGAGATGGAGGGTTGAATGGCTACACCTTC.

The rearrangement uses TRBV5-5 and TRBJ2-7; D possibly corresponds to TRBD2 (6 bases). Trimming stripped 0 bases from V and 0 bases from J, with 10 bases between. This CDR3 is built from 15 residues. CDR1 is SGHKS, CDR2 YYEKEE, per germline (reference sequence). The CDR3 region is CASSLDPGGSYEQYF. CDR3 in DNA: TGTGCCAGCAGCTTGGACCCCGGGGGCTCCTACGAGCAGTACTTC. The variable domain in full, completed from reference TRBV5-5 and TRBJ2-7, reads DAGVTQSPTHLIKTRGQQVTLRCSPISGHKSVSWYQQVLGQGPQFIFQYYEKEERGRGNFPDRFSARQFPNYSSELNVNALLLGDSALYLCASSLDPGGSYEQYFGPGTRLTVT.

The chain uses TRBV7-9 and TRBJ1-4; no firm D call. CDR1 is SEHNR, CDR2 FQNEAQ, per germline (reference sequence). The CDR3 consists of 16 residues. V was clipped by 5 bases and J by 8 bases, with 21 bases between them. CDR3 DNA sequence: TGTGCCAGCAGCGAAACCAAAGTCCCGAGGAGAGAAAAACTGTTTTTT. Its protein product is CASSETKVPRREKLFF.

J is TRBJ2-7 and V is TRBV18; no reliable D call. The germline V gene has CDR1 KGHSH and CDR2 LQKENI. The V end was cut by 2 bases, the J end by 0 bases, with 8 bases between. The CDR3 extends over 14 amino acids. The CDR3 spells CASSPFQDSYEQYF. In DNA form, the CDR3 reads TGTGCCAGCTCACCATTTCAGGACTCCTACGAGCAGTACTTC. The complete variable domain, with remaining parts taken from reference TRBV18 and TRBJ2-7, reads NAGVMQNPRHLVRRRGQEARLRCSPMKGHSHVYWYRQLPEEGLKFMVYLQKENIIDESGMPKERFSAEFPKEGPSILRIQQVVRGDSAAYFCASSPFQDSYEQYFGPGTRLTVT.

The chain has TRBV9 and TRBJ2-1; 8 positions match TRBD2. V lost 0 bases, J lost 7 bases, and 12 bases stayed unmatched. CDR3 length: 17 amino acids. Germline-derived CDR1 and CDR2 are SGDLS and YYNGEE. In nucleotides, the CDR3 is TGTGCCAGCAGCGTAGAGGGTCCAGCGGGGGTACGGAATGAGCAGTTCTTC. The encoded protein is CASSVEGPAGVRNEQFF.

The J gene is TRBJ1-6, the V gene TRBV10-1; the match to TRBD1 covers 8 bases. Germline V CDR1 and CDR2: WNHNN, SYGVQD (reference sequence). CDR3 size: 15 residues. V lost 4 bases to trimming and J lost 9 bases; unmatched junction nucleotides: 8. CDR3 nucleotide sequence: TGCGCCAGCAGTGCGGGGACAGGAGTAGGTTCACCCCTCCACTTT. Residues: CASSAGTGVGSPLHF.

The chain employs TRBV14 and TRBJ1-2; 10 bases map to TRBD1. The CDR3 has 15 residues. V was clipped by 4 bases and J by 8 bases; unmatched bases: 10. The germline CDR1 and CDR2 sequences are SGHDN and FVKESK. CDR3 protein: CASSRLRTGGRGYTF. The CDR3, as DNA: TGTGCCAGCAGCCGCCTCCGGACAGGGGGTCGCGGCTACACCTTC.

The chain recombines TRBV2 with TRBJ1-5, with a weak D call TRBD1 (6 bases). V lost 6 bases and J 3 bases, leaving 12 bases between the germline ends. In germline, CDR1 is SNHLY, CDR2 FYNNEI. The CDR3 contains 14 residues. CDR3 sequence reads: CASRDTGNNQPQHF. The CDR3 bases are TGTGCCAGCAGAGATACAGGGAACAATCAGCCCCAGCATTTT.

The CDR3: CASGRDRGFVKENNEQFF. CDR3 sequence (DNA): TGTGCCAGCGGAAGGGACAGGGGTTTTGTCAAGGAAAACAATGAGCAGTTCTTC. The rearrangement links TRBV2 to TRBJ2-1, with TRBD1 identical over 10 bases. V shed 8 bases and J 5 bases; nucleotides not matched to a gene: 18. Germline CDR1 SNHLY, CDR2 FYNNEI. The CDR3 is 18 residues long. Full variable domain (rest looked up from reference TRBV2 and TRBJ2-1): EPEVTQTPSHQVTQMGQEVILRCVPISNHLYFYWYRQILGQKVEFLVSFYNNEISEKSEIFDDQFSVERPDGSNFTLKIRSTKLEDSAMYFCASGRDRGFVKENNEQFFGPGTRLTVL.

V and J are TRBV7-8 and TRBJ2-7, with 9 bases lining up with TRBD1. The CDR3 is made up of 15 amino acids. CDR1 and CDR2 from the germline V gene are SGHVS and FQNEAQ. After removal of 5 bases from V and 7 bases from J, the junction contained 12 bases not matched to a gene. CDR3: CASSPGTGTLREQYF. Here the CDR3 DNA reads TGTGCCAGCAGCCCCGGGACAGGGACCCTTCGAGAGCAGTACTTC.

The rearrangement uses TRBV5-1 and TRBJ2-1, with a weak D call TRBD2 (5 bases). The CDR3 is made up of 13 amino acids. V shed 7 bases and J shed 0 bases, with 8 bases lying between them. The germline V gene encodes CDR1 SGHRS and CDR2 YFSETQ. CDR3 loop: CASGTSSYNEQFF. The CDR3 DNA follows: TGCGCCAGCGGTACTAGCTCCTACAATGAGCAGTTCTTC.

The count of this clone is one. The V and J genes are TRBV19 and TRBJ2-2, with D maybe TRBD1 (5 bases). CDR3 size: 14 residues. The V and J ends lost 11 bases and 3 bases respectively, with 16 bases between them. The germline V gene encodes CDR1 LNHDA and CDR2 SQIVND (reference sequence). This CDR3 reads CAGARSLDTGELFF. The CDR3 DNA sequence: TGTGCCGGGGCCCGGTCCCTCGACACCGGGGAGCTGTTTTTT.